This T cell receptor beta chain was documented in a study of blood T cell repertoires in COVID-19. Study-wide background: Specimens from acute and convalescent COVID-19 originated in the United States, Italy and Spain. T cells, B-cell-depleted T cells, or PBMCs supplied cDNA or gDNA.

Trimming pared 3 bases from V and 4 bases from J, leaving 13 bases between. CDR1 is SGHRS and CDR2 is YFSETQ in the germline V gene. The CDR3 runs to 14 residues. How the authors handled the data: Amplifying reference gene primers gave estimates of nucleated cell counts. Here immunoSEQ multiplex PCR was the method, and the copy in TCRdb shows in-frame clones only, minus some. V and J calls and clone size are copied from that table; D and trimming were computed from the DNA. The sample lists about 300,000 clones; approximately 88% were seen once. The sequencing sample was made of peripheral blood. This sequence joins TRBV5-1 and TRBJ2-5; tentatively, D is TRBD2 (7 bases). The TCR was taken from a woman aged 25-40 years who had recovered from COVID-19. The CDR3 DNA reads TGCGCCAGCAGCTCTACAGGGAGGGGAGAGACCCAGTACTTC. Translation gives CASSSTGRGETQYF.